A selection of T cell receptor beta chains follows, all from one sample in a study of cytomegalovirus exposure and HLA in healthy donors. Profiled with immunoSEQ multiplex PCR; TCRdb holds only in-frame clones, not every one. The repertoire consists of some 110,000 clones, with around three quarters occurring once and the leading ten covering around 3.6%. The sample comprised PBMCs. These receptors were collected from a man aged 35 to 55 in good health and CMV-seronegative. Each CDR3 is given with its conserved first and last residue. The order of the fields is V gene, clone size, J gene, D gene, CDR3 protein, CDR3 DNA. The D gene is left open where the match is weak. A clone size is listed for some rows: how often the clone was seen (once, few, many), or a class if it is expanded.

TRBV5-4	few	TRBJ2-2	NA	CASSRPGTGELFF	TGTGCCAGCAGCCGGCCCGGGACCGGGGAGCTGTTTTTT
TRBV4-1	NA	TRBJ2-2	NA	CASSQDSDGRARTGELFF	TGCGCCAGCAGCCAAGACTCAGACGGCAGGGCCAGAACCGGGGAGCTGTTTTTT
TRBV7-2	NA	TRBJ1-2	TRBD1	CASSRDVWTGREGYTF	TGTGCCAGCAGCCGAGACGTATGGACAGGGAGGGAGGGCTACACCTTC
TRBV2	NA	TRBJ1-5	NA	CASSVWGVDQPQHF	TGTGCCAGCAGTGTTTGGGGGGTCGATCAGCCCCAGCATTTT
TRBV9	NA	TRBJ1-5	TRBD1	CASSEGVGQDQPQHF	TGTGCCAGCAGCGAGGGGGTGGGACAGGATCAGCCCCAGCATTTT
TRBV18	NA	TRBJ2-7	NA	CASSSGQQSSYEQYF	TGTGCCAGCTCGTCGGGACAACAATCCTCCTACGAGCAGTACTTC
TRBV7-2	NA	TRBJ1-1	NA	CASSLRVGEGVPEAFF	TGTGCCAGCAGCTTACGTGTAGGGGAAGGTGTTCCTGAAGCTTTCTTT
TRBV29-1	NA	TRBJ2-3	NA	CSVPGHTFTDTQYF	TGCAGCGTGCCGGGACATACTTTCACAGATACGCAGTATTTT
TRBV6-5	NA	TRBJ1-5	NA	CASNVSPNQPQHF	TGTGCCAGCAATGTCTCCCCCAATCAGCCCCAGCATTTT
TRBV4-2	NA	TRBJ1-1	TRBD1	CASSQGRGQGGPREAFF	TGTGCCAGCAGCCAAGGGCGGGGACAGGGAGGCCCTAGGGAAGCTTTCTTT
TRBV19	NA	TRBJ2-1	NA	CASSTENRDSSYNEQFF	TGTGCCAGTAGTACCGAGAACAGGGATAGCTCCTACAATGAGCAGTTCTTC
TRBV25-1	NA	TRBJ2-4	NA	CASSGRLEGIQYF	TGTGCCAGCAGTGGAAGGCTGGAGGGCATTCAGTACTTC
TRBV19	NA	TRBJ2-3	TRBD1	CASSMDRVITDTQYF	TGTGCCAGTAGTATGGACAGGGTGATCACAGATACGCAGTATTTT
TRBV19	NA	TRBJ2-7	NA	CASSYRPPYEQYF	TGTGCCAGTAGTTACAGGCCCCCCTACGAGCAGTACTTC
TRBV6-5	NA	TRBJ1-6	TRBD1	CASSSGTAYNSPLHF	TGTGCCAGCAGCTCCGGGACAGCATATAATTCACCCCTCCACTTT
TRBV19	NA	TRBJ1-2	NA	CASSLVGQGGYTF	TGTGCCAGTAGTTTGGTCGGGCAGGGTGGCTACACCTTC
TRBV4-1	NA	TRBJ1-1	NA	CASAITRDTEAFF	TGCGCCAGCGCCATAACCAGGGACACTGAAGCTTTCTTT
TRBV6-1	NA	TRBJ1-1	TRBD1	CASSRDREFGEAFF	TGTGCCAGCAGCCGGGACAGGGAGTTTGGTGAAGCTTTCTTT
TRBV9	few	TRBJ2-1	TRBD2	CASSVDGLAGNEQFF	TGTGCCAGCAGCGTAGATGGGCTAGCGGGAAATGAGCAGTTCTTC
TRBV6-5	NA	TRBJ1-2	TRBD1	CASSPNRGGYTF	TGTGCCAGCAGTCCAAACAGGGGCGGCTACACCTTC
TRBV29-1	once	TRBJ2-1	TRBD1	CSVYGTASSYNEQFF	TGCAGCGTTTATGGGACAGCGTCTTCCTACAATGAGCAGTTCTTC
TRBV2	NA	TRBJ1-5	TRBD1	CANALDRDQPQHF	TGTGCCAACGCACTAGACAGGGATCAGCCCCAGCATTTT
TRBV28	NA	TRBJ1-5	TRBD1	CASSWGNRGLRQPQHF	TGTGCCAGCAGTTGGGGGAACAGGGGTTTGAGGCAGCCCCAGCATTTT
TRBV28	NA	TRBJ1-6	NA	CASRPRTDSYNSPLHF	TGTGCCAGCAGACCTCGGACAGATTCATATAATTCACCCCTCCACTTT
TRBV4-2	NA	TRBJ2-1	TRBD2	CASSLTSGGLSYNEQFF	TGTGCCAGCAGCCTTACTAGCGGGGGCCTCTCCTACAATGAGCAGTTCTTC
TRBV27	NA	TRBJ1-2	NA	CASSSNHQGFGNGYTF	TGTGCCAGCAGTTCGAATCATCAGGGATTTGGAAATGGCTACACCTTC
TRBV5-1	NA	TRBJ2-7	TRBD1	CASSLWDSTYEQYF	TGCGCCAGCAGCTTATGGGACAGTACCTACGAGCAGTACTTC
TRBV19	NA	TRBJ2-1	TRBD2	CASSSATSGGALEQFF	TGTGCCAGTAGTAGTGCGACTAGCGGGGGGGCCCTTGAGCAGTTCTTC
TRBV6-5	NA	TRBJ2-1	NA	CASRASLYNEQFF	TGTGCCAGCAGGGCTAGCCTTTACAATGAGCAGTTCTTC
TRBV9	NA	TRBJ1-3	TRBD1	CASSATGTDRNTIYF	TGTGCCAGCAGCGCTACCGGGACAGACCGAAACACCATATATTTT
TRBV7-2	NA	TRBJ1-1	NA	CASSLTGLGTEAFF	TGTGCCAGCAGCCTTACAGGGCTGGGCACTGAAGCTTTCTTT
TRBV9	few	TRBJ2-3	NA	CASSVRQGAIPAGRGSTDTQYF	TGTGCCAGCAGCGTTAGGCAGGGCGCTATCCCGGCGGGACGAGGTTCCACAGATACGCAGTATTTT
TRBV6-5	NA	TRBJ2-3	NA	CASSYGRQAATDTQYF	TGTGCCAGCAGTTACGGCCGACAAGCCGCCACAGATACGCAGTATTTT
TRBV19	NA	TRBJ2-3	TRBD2	CASSRRRLAGGGDTQYF	TGTGCCAGTAGTAGGAGGAGACTAGCGGGGGGGGGAGATACGCAGTATTTT
TRBV18	NA	TRBJ1-2	NA	CASSPRGGYGYTF	TGTGCCAGCTCACCACGCGGGGGCTATGGCTACACCTTC
TRBV5-1	NA	TRBJ1-6	TRBD1	CASSRATGINSPLHF	TGCGCCAGCAGCCGCGCGACAGGGATTAATTCACCCCTCCACTTT
TRBV27	few	TRBJ1-1	TRBD1	CASYHQGGAFF	TGTGCCAGCTATCATCAGGGGGGAGCTTTCTTT
TRBV10-3	NA	TRBJ1-1	TRBD1	CAITRDSPNTEAFF	TGTGCCATCACCCGGGACAGTCCGAACACTGAAGCTTTCTTT
TRBV10-2	few	TRBJ2-7	TRBD1	CASTQGANEQYF	TGCGCCAGCACCCAGGGGGCCAACGAGCAGTACTTC
TRBV10-3	NA	TRBJ1-6	TRBD1	CAISEPGTGTSPLHF	TGTGCCATCAGTGAGCCAGGGACAGGGACTTCACCCCTCCACTTT
TRBV7-9	NA	TRBJ2-5	TRBD1	CASSSRGQGGTTQYF	TGTGCCAGCAGCTCCCGGGGACAGGGAGGGACGACCCAGTACTTC
TRBV5-6	NA	TRBJ1-2	NA	CASSTTAYGYTF	TGTGCCAGCAGCACGACAGCCTATGGCTACACCTTC
TRBV19	NA	TRBJ2-2	TRBD2	CASTLAGVHTGELFF	TGTGCCAGTACTCTAGCGGGGGTACACACCGGGGAGCTGTTTTTT
TRBV5-8	few	TRBJ1-4	NA	CASETQGFF	TGTGCCAGCGAGACACAGGGGTTTTTT
TRBV19	NA	TRBJ2-2	TRBD1	CASSPTGNGELFF	TGTGCCAGTAGTCCGACAGGGAACGGGGAGCTGTTTTTT
TRBV5-4	NA	TRBJ2-7	TRBD1	CASSLATGPYEQYF	TGTGCCAGCAGCCTCGCGACAGGGCCCTACGAGCAGTACTTC
TRBV7-9	NA	TRBJ1-2	NA	CASTDSFYGYTF	TGTGCCAGCACCGACAGTTTCTATGGCTACACCTTC
TRBV11-2	once	TRBJ1-1	NA	CASSPVAAEAFF	TGTGCCAGCAGCCCCGTGGCCGCTGAAGCTTTCTTT